Included here is one TCR beta chain sequence, with context. Its target is unknown. This entry belongs to a study of post-analysis software for immune sequencing data. Study as a whole: Disease courses included relapsing-remitting, secondary progressive and progressive-relapsing multiple sclerosis.

Findings and limits, study-wide: Elevated frequency relative to controls characterized four to six TRBV segments in patients, TRBV5-6, TRBV5-1 and TRBV20-1 among them. Among multiple sclerosis patients, normalized Chao1 diversity was significantly below that of controls.

Trimming removed 4 bases from V and 2 bases from J; junction bases left unmatched: 8. The CDR3 covers 17 residues. Researchers reported that TCR beta cDNA libraries carried unique molecular identifiers. TCRdb called the PCR reads again in MiXCR, with one record for every CDR3 protein. The sample consists of around 250,000 distinct CDR3 sequences, 30% to 45% of them appearing once. The sequence was obtained from a girl between 10 and 17 years old with multiple sclerosis. Sample: blood. The V gene is TRBV12-3 or TRBV12-4, the J gene TRBJ2-4, with TRBD2 matching over 10 bases. CDR3 in amino acids: CASSSLAGAGPKNIQYF. The CDR3 DNA reads TGTGCCAGCAGTTCTCTAGCGGGAGCCGGACCCAAAAACATTCAGTACTTC.